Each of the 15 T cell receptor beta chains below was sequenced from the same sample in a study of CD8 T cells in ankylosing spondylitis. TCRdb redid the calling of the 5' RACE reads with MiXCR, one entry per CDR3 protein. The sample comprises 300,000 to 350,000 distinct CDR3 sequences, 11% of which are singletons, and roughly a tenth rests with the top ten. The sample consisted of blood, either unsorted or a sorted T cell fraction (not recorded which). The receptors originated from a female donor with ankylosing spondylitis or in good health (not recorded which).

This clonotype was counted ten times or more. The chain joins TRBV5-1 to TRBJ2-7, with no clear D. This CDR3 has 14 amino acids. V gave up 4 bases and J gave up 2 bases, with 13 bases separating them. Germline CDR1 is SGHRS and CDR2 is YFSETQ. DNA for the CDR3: TGCGCCAGCAGCCGAGATACCTATCCCTACGAGCAGTACTTC. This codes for CASSRDTYPYEQYF. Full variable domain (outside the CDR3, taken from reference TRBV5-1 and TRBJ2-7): KAGVTQTPRYLIKTRGQQVTLSCSPISGHRSVSWYQQTPGQGLQFLFEYFSETQRNKGNFPGRFSGRQFSNSRSEMNVSTLELGDSALYLCASSRDTYPYEQYFGPGTRLTVT.

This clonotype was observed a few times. The chain's CDR3 is CASSPGLAVLAKNIQYF. CDR3 sequence (DNA): TGTGCCAGCAGTCCGGGACTAGCGGTCCTAGCCAAAAACATTCAGTACTTC. The J gene is TRBJ2-4, the V gene TRBV28; 11 nucleotides align to TRBD2. Germline loops: CDR1 MDHEN, CDR2 SYDVKM. The CDR3 has 17 amino acids. The V segment lost 5 bases and the J segment 0 bases; nucleotides outside the gene matches: 6.

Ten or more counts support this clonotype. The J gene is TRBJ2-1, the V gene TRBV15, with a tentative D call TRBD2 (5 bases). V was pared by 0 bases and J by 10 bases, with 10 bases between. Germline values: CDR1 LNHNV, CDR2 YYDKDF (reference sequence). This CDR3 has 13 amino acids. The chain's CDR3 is CATSRDVGREQFF. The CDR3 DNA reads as TGTGCCACCAGCAGAGATGTTGGGAGAGAGCAGTTCTTC.

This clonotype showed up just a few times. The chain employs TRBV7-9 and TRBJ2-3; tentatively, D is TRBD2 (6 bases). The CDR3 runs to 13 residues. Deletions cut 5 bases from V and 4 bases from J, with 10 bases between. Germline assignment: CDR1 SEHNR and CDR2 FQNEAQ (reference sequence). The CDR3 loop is CASSPPSADTQYF. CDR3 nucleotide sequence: TGTGCCAGCAGCCCACCTAGCGCAGATACGCAGTATTTT. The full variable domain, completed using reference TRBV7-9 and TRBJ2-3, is DTGVSQNPRHKITKRGQNVTFRCDPISEHNRLYWYRQTLGQGPEFLTYFQNEAQLEKSRLLSDRFSAERPKGSFSTLEIQRTEQGDSAMYLCASSPPSADTQYFGPGTRLTVL.

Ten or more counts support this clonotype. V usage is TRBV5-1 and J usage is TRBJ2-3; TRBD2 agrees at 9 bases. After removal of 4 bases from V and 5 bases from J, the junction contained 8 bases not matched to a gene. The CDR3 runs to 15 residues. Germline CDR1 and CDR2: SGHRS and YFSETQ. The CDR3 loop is CASSLSGSLLDTQYF. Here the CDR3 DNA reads TGCGCCAGCAGCCTTAGCGGGAGTTTGTTAGATACGCAGTATTTT.

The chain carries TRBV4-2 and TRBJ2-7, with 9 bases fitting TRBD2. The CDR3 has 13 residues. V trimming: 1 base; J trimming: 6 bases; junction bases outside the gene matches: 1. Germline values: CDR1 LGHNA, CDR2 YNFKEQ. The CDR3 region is CASSQATSGEQYF. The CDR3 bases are TGTGCCAGCAGCCAAGCGACTAGCGGCGAGCAGTACTTC.

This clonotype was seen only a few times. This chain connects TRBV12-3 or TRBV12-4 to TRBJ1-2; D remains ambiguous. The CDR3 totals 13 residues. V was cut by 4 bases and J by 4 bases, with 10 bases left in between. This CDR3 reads CASSSADRYGYTF. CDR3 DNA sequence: TGTGCCAGCAGTTCAGCAGACCGCTATGGCTACACCTTC.

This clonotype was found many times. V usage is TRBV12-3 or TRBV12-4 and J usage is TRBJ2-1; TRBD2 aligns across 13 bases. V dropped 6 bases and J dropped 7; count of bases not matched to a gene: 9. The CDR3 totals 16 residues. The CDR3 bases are TGTGCCAGCAGGAAGCCGGGACTAGCGGGATTAAATGAGCAGTTCTTC. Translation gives CASRKPGLAGLNEQFF.

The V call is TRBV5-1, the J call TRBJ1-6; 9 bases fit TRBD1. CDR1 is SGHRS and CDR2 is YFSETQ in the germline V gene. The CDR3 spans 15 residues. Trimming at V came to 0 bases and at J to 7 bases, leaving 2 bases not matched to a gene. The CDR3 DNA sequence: TGCGCCAGCAGCTTGGGGGACAGGGTGAATTCACCCCTCCACTTT. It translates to CASSLGDRVNSPLHF.

The CDR3: CASSFRTDGHEQYF. The DNA for the CDR3 is TGTGCCAGCAGTTTTCGGACGGACGGCCACGAGCAGTACTTC. This chain uses TRBV27 with TRBJ2-7; D call uncertain. V lost 3 bases and J lost 5, with 14 bases in between. CDR3 length: 14 residues. Germline CDR1 is MNHEY and CDR2 is SMNVEV (reference sequence).

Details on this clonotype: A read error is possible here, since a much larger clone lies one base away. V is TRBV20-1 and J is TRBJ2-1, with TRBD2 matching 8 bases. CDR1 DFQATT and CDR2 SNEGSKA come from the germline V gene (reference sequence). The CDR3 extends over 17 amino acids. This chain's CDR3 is CCARVLVTSADNNEQFF. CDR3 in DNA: TGCTGTGCTAGAGTCCTTGTGACTAGCGCCGATAACAATGAGCAGTTCTTC.

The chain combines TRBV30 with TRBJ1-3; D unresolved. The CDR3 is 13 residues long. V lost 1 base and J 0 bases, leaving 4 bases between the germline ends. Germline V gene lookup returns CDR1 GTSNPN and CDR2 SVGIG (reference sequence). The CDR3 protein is CAWSAYSGNTIYF. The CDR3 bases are TGTGCCTGGAGTGCCTACTCTGGAAACACCATATATTTT.

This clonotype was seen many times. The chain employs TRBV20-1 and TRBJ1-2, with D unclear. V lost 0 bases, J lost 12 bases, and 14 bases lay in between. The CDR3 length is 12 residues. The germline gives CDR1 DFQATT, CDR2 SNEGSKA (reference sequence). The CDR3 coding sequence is TGCAGTGCTAGAGATACCGACCGCCGAGACACCTTC. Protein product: CSARDTDRRDTF.

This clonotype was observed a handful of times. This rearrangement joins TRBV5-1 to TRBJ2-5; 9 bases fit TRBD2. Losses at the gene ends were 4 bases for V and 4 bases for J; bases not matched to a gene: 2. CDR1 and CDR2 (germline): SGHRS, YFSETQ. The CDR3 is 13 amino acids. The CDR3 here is CASSSSGGETQYF. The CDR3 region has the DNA TGCGCCAGCAGCAGTAGCGGGGGAGAGACCCAGTACTTC.

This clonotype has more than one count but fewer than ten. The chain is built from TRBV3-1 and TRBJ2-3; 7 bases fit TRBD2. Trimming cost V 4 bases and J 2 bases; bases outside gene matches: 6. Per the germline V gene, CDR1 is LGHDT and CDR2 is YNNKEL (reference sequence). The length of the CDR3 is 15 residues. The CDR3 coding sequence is TGTGCCAGCAGCCCTCGGACTAGAAACACAGATACGCAGTATTTT. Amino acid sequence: CASSPRTRNTDTQYF.